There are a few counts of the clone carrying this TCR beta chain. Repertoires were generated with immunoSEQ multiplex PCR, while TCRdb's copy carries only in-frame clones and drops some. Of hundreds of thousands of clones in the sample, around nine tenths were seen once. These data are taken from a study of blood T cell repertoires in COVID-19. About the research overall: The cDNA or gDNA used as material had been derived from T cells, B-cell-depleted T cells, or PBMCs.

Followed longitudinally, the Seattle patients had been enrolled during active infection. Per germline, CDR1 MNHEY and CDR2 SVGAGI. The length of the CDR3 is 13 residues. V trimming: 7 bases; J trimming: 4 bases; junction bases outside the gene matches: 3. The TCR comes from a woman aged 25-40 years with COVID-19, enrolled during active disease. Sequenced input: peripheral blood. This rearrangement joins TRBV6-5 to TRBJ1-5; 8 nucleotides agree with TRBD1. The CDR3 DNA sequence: TGTGCCAGCACCCGGACAGGGAATCAGCCCCAGCATTTT. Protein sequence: CASTRTGNQPQHF.